This entry concerns a single T cell receptor beta chain. No antigen is known for it. Qualities for individual bases were not recorded, and no much larger clone is one base off. The sample's time point label, in plain terms: baseline before first vaccination. The vaccinee samples were drawn from two UK trials, COV001 and COV002, one of which was a single-blind randomized controlled phase 2/3 trial testing AZD1222 (ChAdOx1 nCoV-19) in healthy adults. For TCRbeta chain sequencing, PBMC samples were collected from trial participants at day 0 and at day 28 after the second dose. The sample originates from a study of T cell responses to AZD1222 COVID-19 vaccine (dated by TCRdb to the early 2020s). For context, the study as a whole: AZD1222 recipients whose second dose came at about 4 weeks and those whose second dose came at about 12 weeks were combined into one group, since spike-specific TCR depth and breadth did not differ between the two schedules. A total of over 230 trial participants underwent TCR sequencing, of whom about 210 had received two doses of AZD1222 and 26 had received two doses of the MenACWY control vaccine. Trial participants were enrolled by age into subgroups of 18-55, 56-69 and 70-plus years, and around 150, 29 and 61 TCR-sequenced participants, respectively, were included in these subgroups. Results the study describes overall, beyond this receptor: After two AZD1222 doses, spike-specific TCR breadth and depth were significantly higher than at day 0 and than in MenACWY recipients. Only a handful of AZD1222 recipients were SARS-CoV-2 seropositive at baseline, limiting conclusions about previously exposed vaccinees. Because no day 14 peak-response samples were available, repertoires were characterized only after the peak T cell response. The 56-69-year group was small, and its depth increase did not reach significance, likely because of low power. Reportedly, close to half of the unique spike-specific TCRs recognized epitopes lying outside the regions that are mutated in the B.1.351 and B.1.1.7 variants. Vaccine-associated CD4 TCRs spanned the whole spike protein, with dominant responses in regions 160-218 and 743-854. Most participants were white British and females outnumbered males, and the authors suggested that clonal diversity may have been underestimated.

The CDR3 regions of human TCRbeta chains were analyzed by immunosequencing. In the authors' own workflow: Repertoire TCRs were matched against a reference library of SARS-CoV-2-specific TCRs generated with the MIRA antigen-specificity platform. Breadth was defined as the fraction of unique TCRs that were SARS-CoV-2-associated, and depth was defined as the fraction of total T cells that were SARS-CoV-2-associated. Each spike-specific TCR was assigned to its reactive spike region and to a CD4 or CD8 class using the MIRA data. Log10-transformed breadth and depth values were compared by one-way ANOVA with Sidak's multiple comparisons tests. What TCRdb holds here is the immuneACCESS table cut down to in-frame rearrangements. Part of the clones is not present; checked against another copy, under half of the missing clones reflect an unresolved V gene, and the others are unexplained. That table is the source of V, J and clone size, and D and trimming were worked out from the DNA. In this sample the table shows 130,000 to 150,000 clones, about 92% of which occur a single time. Clones ranked in the top ten supply 1.5% to 2% of the sample.

The clonotype was recovered from an adult in good health. The input for sequencing was peripheral blood, taken on day 0 of AZD1222 vaccination.

Here is the DNA: TGCAGTGCCAGGGCCACTGAAGCTTTCTTT. Its protein is CSARATEAFF. This chain is built from TRBV20-1 and TRBJ1-1; TRBD1 might be the D gene, on 5 matching bases. The CDR3 runs 10 residues from the cysteine to the phenylalanine. The retained sequence is limited to the CDR3, 30 bases, with the frame set at the first base. The germline V gene (reference sequence) provides CDR1 DFQATT and CDR2 SNEGSKA. Relative to germline, V is 6 bases shorter and J is 4 bases shorter, with 6 bases between their ends.